This T cell receptor (beta chain) appears in the sequencing data of a study of blood T cell repertoires in COVID-19. The V end was cut by 5 bases, the J end by 4 bases, with 13 bases between. The CDR3 covers 14 residues. CDR1 and CDR2 (germline): SGHRS, YFSETQ. The protocol was immunoSEQ multiplex PCR, while the TCRdb copy is restricted to in-frame clones and leaves out a portion. This sample has roughly 230,000 clones; 65% to 85% occur once, and the top ten carry 4% to 5.5%. Input material: peripheral blood. This receptor was taken from a man aged 45-65 years with active or convalescent COVID-19. The rearrangement joins TRBV5-1 to TRBJ2-1; a weak D match, TRBD1 (5 bases). In DNA form, the CDR3 reads TGCGCCAGCAGGTATGAAGACAGTTACAATGAGCAGTTCTTC. Its translation: CASRYEDSYNEQFF.